The subject of this entry is one TCR beta chain. Trimming took 2 bases from V and 5 from J, leaving 15 bases between them. Per the germline V gene, CDR1 is SGHVS and CDR2 is FNYEAQ. This CDR3 is 15 amino acids long. Primers: 60 Vbeta forward and 13 Jbeta reverse. The assay was immunoSEQ multiplex PCR, and TCRdb's table has in-frame clones only and misses some. The data show tens of thousands of clones, with around nine tenths seen just once and 2.7% held by the top ten. This entry is derived from a study of cytomegalovirus exposure and HLA in healthy donors. About the study: Most donors, about 77% of a few hundred genotyped, fell in the Caucasian-associated ancestry cluster.

The chain has TRBV7-6 and TRBJ2-5, with D possibly TRBD1 on 7 matching bases. The sequence was obtained from a woman aged 18-30 years in good health and CMV-seronegative. Sequenced: PBMCs. The CDR3 DNA follows: TGTGCCAGCAGCTTAAGTGGAGGGGGCCGGGAGACCCAGTACTTC. Translated, it gives CASSLSGGGRETQYF.